In its sample, the clone carrying this TCR beta chain ranks as medium-sized (0.01 to 0.1%). As yet, its antigen is unknown. This entry is derived from a study of cytomegalovirus exposure and HLA in healthy donors. Study information: As an earlier analysis found, about 179 million T cells yielded 100 million to 130 million unique TCR beta sequences. Study-level findings and limits: Follow-up analysis found HLA locus-dependent TCR association rates, highest for DRB1 and lowest for HLA-C. Presence/absence analysis assumed near-uniform sequencing depth across donors.

PCR primers comprised 60 Vbeta and 13 Jbeta primers. Generated by immunoSEQ multiplex PCR, the TCRdb table keeps only in-frame clones and is missing some. Of 35,000 to 40,000 clones listed, roughly 81% are singletons. Trimming shortened V by 3 bases and J by 1 base, and 12 bases separated the two germline ends. This CDR3 spans 15 amino acids. Germline V lookup: CDR1 KGHSH, CDR2 LQKENI. V usage is TRBV18 and J usage is TRBJ2-5, with a tentative D call TRBD2 (5 bases). The sample consisted of PBMCs. The TCR was taken from a man aged 25 to 40 in good health and CMV-seronegative. This CDR3 reads CASSPKGLSQETQYF. CDR3 nucleotides: TGTGCCAGCTCACCTAAAGGACTTTCCCAAGAGACCCAGTACTTC.